This T cell receptor beta chain was identified in a study of T-cell memory formation after mild COVID-19. Across the study: TCR clusters were mostly donor specific.

Study-level results: Clones contracting day 15 to 85 were balanced CD4/CD8; later expanders leaned CD4+.

A single record per CDR3 protein comes from TCRdb applying MiXCR to the 5' RACE reads. Among about 180,000 distinct CDR3 sequences, about 18% were seen once, and the ten largest hold roughly 3.8%. On this clonotype itself: Its antigen is unidentified.

CDR3 length: 13 amino acids. Germline V gives CDR1 SGHTA, CDR2 FQGTGA. Deletions cut 1 base from V and 3 bases from J, with 6 bases between. Sequencing used PBMCs or a T cell subset sorted from them (not recorded which). The V and J genes are TRBV7-3 and TRBJ2-5, with a possible D match to TRBD1 (5 bases). This TCR came from a young man who had mild COVID-19 (a few samples of this study predate the infection). Cell type and time point are not known. CDR3 DNA: TGTGCCAGCAGCTTAAGCAGGGAAGAGACCCAGTACTTC. Residues: CASSLSREETQYF. The entire variable domain, with the rest obtained from reference TRBV7-3 and TRBJ2-5, is as follows: GAGVSQTPSNKVTEKGKYVELRCDPISGHTALYWYRQSLGQGPEFLIYFQGTGAADDSGLPNDRFFAVRPEGSVSTLKIQRTERGDSAVYLCASSLSREETQYFGPGTRLLVL.